Listed below are T cell receptor beta chains from one sample, sequenced in a study of tumor and adjacent non-tumor tissue in lung cancer. TCRdb redid the calling of the multiplex PCR reads with MiXCR, one entry per CDR3 protein. The sample lists more than 120,000 distinct CDR3 sequences, around 66% occurring once. The material sequenced was lung tumor tissue. These TCRs come from a man aged 60 to 69 with small cell lung cancer. The CDR3 runs from the conserved cysteine through the conserved F or W. D genes are given only for firm matches. For some rows the clone size is stated as once, few or many, or as a class when expanded; others skip it.

CDR3 protein: CASSLEGVVDTEAFF; CDR3 DNA: TGTGCCAGCAGTTTGGAGGGGGTGGTGGACACTGAAGCTTTCTTT; V gene: TRBV28; D gene: -; J gene: TRBJ1-1; clone size: -
CDR3 protein: CACSQEFADLGYTF; CDR3 DNA: TGCGCCTGCAGCCAAGAGTTCGCGGACTTAGGCTACACCTTC; V gene: TRBV4-1; D gene: -; J gene: TRBJ1-2; clone size: -
CDR3 protein: CAGSFNTGRNNEQFF; CDR3 DNA: TGTGCCGGCAGCTTTAATACGGGACGAAACAATGAGCAGTTCTTC; V gene: TRBV11-2; D gene: -; J gene: TRBJ2-1; clone size: -
CDR3 protein: CASSSLPPIIGGTEAFF; CDR3 DNA: TGTGCCAGCAGCTCCCTACCCCCCATCATTGGGGGCACTGAAGCTTTCTTT; V gene: TRBV7-8; D gene: -; J gene: TRBJ1-1; clone size: -
CDR3 protein: CASRASGTTDTQYF; CDR3 DNA: TGTGCCAGCAGGGCTAGCGGCACCACAGATACGCAGTATTTT; V gene: TRBV12-3/TRBV12-4; D gene: TRBD2; J gene: TRBJ2-3; clone size: many
CDR3 protein: CGSSERPAGGCQYF; CDR3 DNA: TGTGGCAGCAGTGAAAGACCAGCGGGAGGGTGCCAGTATTTT; V gene: TRBV6-1; D gene: TRBD2; J gene: TRBJ2-3; clone size: -
CDR3 protein: CASRSPQVYNEQFF; CDR3 DNA: TGTGCCAGCAGATCCCCGCAGGTCTACAATGAGCAGTTCTTC; V gene: TRBV28; D gene: -; J gene: TRBJ2-1; clone size: -
CDR3 protein: CASGLIPDTEAFF; CDR3 DNA: TGTGCTAGTGGTTTGATACCGGACACTGAAGCTTTCTTT; V gene: TRBV12-5; D gene: -; J gene: TRBJ1-1; clone size: -
CDR3 protein: CASGDVAPNTEAFF; CDR3 DNA: TGTGCCAGCGGAGACGTAGCTCCAAACACTGAAGCTTTCTTT; V gene: TRBV6-2/TRBV6-3; D gene: -; J gene: TRBJ1-1; clone size: -
CDR3 protein: CASSRMGPNQPQHF; CDR3 DNA: TGTGCCAGCAGTCGAATGGGCCCCAATCAGCCCCAGCATTTT; V gene: TRBV2; D gene: -; J gene: TRBJ1-5; clone size: -
CDR3 protein: CNARRTSHKDTQYF; CDR3 DNA: TGCAATGCTAGAAGGACTAGCCACAAGGATACGCAGTATTTT; V gene: TRBV20-1; D gene: TRBD2; J gene: TRBJ2-3; clone size: -
CDR3 protein: CSASGFITDMQYF; CDR3 DNA: TGCAGTGCTAGCGGGTTTATCACAGATATGCAGTATTTT; V gene: TRBV20-1; D gene: -; J gene: TRBJ2-3; clone size: -
CDR3 protein: CASNSPDRVDTWELFF; CDR3 DNA: TGTGCCAGCAACTCCCCGGACAGGGTAGATACCTGGGAGCTGTTTTTT; V gene: TRBV11-1; D gene: TRBD1; J gene: TRBJ2-2; clone size: few
CDR3 protein: CASSLTHWGSGRRVTQYF; CDR3 DNA: TGTGCCAGCAGCTTGACCCACTGGGGTAGCGGGAGGAGAGTGACGCAGTATTTT; V gene: TRBV11-1; D gene: TRBD2; J gene: TRBJ2-3; clone size: -
CDR3 protein: CASSQAFSGSLRNEQFF; CDR3 DNA: TGCGCCAGCAGCCAGGCCTTTAGCGGGAGTTTAAGGAATGAGCAGTTCTTC; V gene: TRBV4-1; D gene: TRBD2; J gene: TRBJ2-1; clone size: many